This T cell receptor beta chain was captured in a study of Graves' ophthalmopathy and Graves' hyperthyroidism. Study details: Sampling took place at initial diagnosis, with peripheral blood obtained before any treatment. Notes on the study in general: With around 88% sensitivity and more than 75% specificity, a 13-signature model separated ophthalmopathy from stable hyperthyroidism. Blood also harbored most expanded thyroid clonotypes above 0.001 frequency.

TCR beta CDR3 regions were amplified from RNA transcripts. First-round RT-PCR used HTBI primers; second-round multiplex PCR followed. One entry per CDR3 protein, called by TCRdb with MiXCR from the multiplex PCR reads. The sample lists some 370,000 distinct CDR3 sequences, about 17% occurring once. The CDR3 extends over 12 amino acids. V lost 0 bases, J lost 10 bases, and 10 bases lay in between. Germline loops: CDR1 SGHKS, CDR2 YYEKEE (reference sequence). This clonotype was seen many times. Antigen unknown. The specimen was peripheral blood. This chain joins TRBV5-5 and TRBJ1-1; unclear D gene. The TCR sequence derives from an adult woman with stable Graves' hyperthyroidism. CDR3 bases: TGTGCCAGCAGCTTGGCCCTGGGGTTAGCTTTCTTT. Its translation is CASSLALGLAFF.